The clone carrying this T cell receptor beta chain was detected ten times or more. The antigen remains undetermined. 5'RACE, which relied on constant-segment primers, yielded TCR alpha and TCR beta cDNA libraries carrying sample barcodes and UMIs. Each CDR3 protein is one row after TCRdb ran MiXCR on the 5' RACE reads. The table shows approximately 290,000 distinct CDR3 sequences, with just under 20% occurring only once. This specimen comes from a study of T-cell memory formation after mild COVID-19. Germline V CDR1 and CDR2: SGHRS, YFSETQ. Between the trimmed V and J ends, which lost 1 base and 0 bases, there was a span of 10 bases. The length of the CDR3 is 15 residues. Study results and limitations: The study found balanced CD4/CD8 in clones contracting day 15 to 85 and a CD4+ lean in later expanders. In second-wave clones peaking day 37, SARS-CoV-2 specificity remained unconfirmed. Some SARS-CoV-2-responding clones were already detected in memory before infection.

The rearrangement uses TRBV5-1 and TRBJ1-1; D ambiguous. This clonotype was sampled from a man aged 18 to 30 who had mild COVID-19 (a few samples of this study predate the infection). Cell type and time point are not known. Material for sequencing was PBMCs or a T cell subset sorted from them (not recorded which). The CDR3 DNA is TGCGCCAGCAGCTTGACCGTCACGATGAACACTGAAGCTTTCTTT. Its translation is CASSLTVTMNTEAFF.